This entry lists 20 T cell receptor beta chains sequenced from one sample in a study of cytotoxic CD8 clonotypes in ibrutinib-treated CLL. Only in-frame clones appear in the TCRdb table, and some are missing; sequencing was by immunoSEQ multiplex PCR. The table has 130,000 to 150,000 clones, 79% seen once; the top ten hold over 10%. This sample comprised PBMCs, obtained after 12 months of ibrutinib treatment. The receptor source for this set is a human donor with chronic lymphocytic leukemia.

CDR3 protein: CATSRDPGTKSNEQFF. The CDR3, as DNA: TGTGCCACCAGCAGAGATCCCGGGACTAAGAGCAATGAGCAGTTCTTC. This chain joins TRBV15 and TRBJ2-1, with 7 bases that match TRBD2. V was pared by 0 bases and J by 6 bases, with 8 bases of the junction left unmatched. The CDR3 extends over 16 amino acids. Germline values: CDR1 LNHNV, CDR2 YYDKDF (reference sequence).

The chain links TRBV18 to TRBJ1-1, with TRBD1 matching 11 bases. With V trimmed by 3 bases and J by 5 bases, 5 bases remained unmatched. CDR1 is KGHSH and CDR2 is LQKENI in the germline V gene. The CDR3 runs 15 residues. The CDR3, as DNA: TGTGCCAGCTCACCTCAGGACAGGGGGCAGACTGAAGCTTTCTTT. It translates to CASSPQDRGQTEAFF. Complete variable domain (other parts from reference TRBV18 and TRBJ1-1): NAGVMQNPRHLVRRRGQEARLRCSPMKGHSHVYWYRQLPEEGLKFMVYLQKENIIDESGMPKERFSAEFPKEGPSILRIQQVVRGDSAAYFCASSPQDRGQTEAFFGQGTRLTVV.

The chain employs TRBV6-4 and TRBJ1-2; a possible D gene is TRBD1 (5 bases). The CDR3 extends over 15 amino acids. V was shortened by 3 bases and J by 6 bases, with 17 bases between the two germline ends. Germline CDR1 MRHNA, CDR2 SNTAGT. The CDR3 sequence: CASSEGTGNYNGYTF. The CDR3, as DNA: TGTGCCAGCAGTGAGGGGACCGGAAACTACAATGGCTACACCTTC.

V gene TRBV7-2 combines with J gene TRBJ1-4; possible D gene TRBD1, 5 bases. The CDR3 extends over 17 amino acids. The V and J ends lost 1 base and 0 bases respectively, with 12 bases between them. Germline V gene data show CDR1 as SGHTA and CDR2 as FQGNSA. The CDR3 nucleotides are TGTGCCAGCAGCTTAGTCCGGCAGGGATCAACTAATGAAAAACTGTTTTTT. Its protein product is CASSLVRQGSTNEKLFF.

The genes are TRBV19 and TRBJ2-5, with a weak D call TRBD2 (6 bases). Looked up from germline, CDR1 is LNHDA and CDR2 is SQIVND (reference sequence). V was trimmed by 5 bases and J by 5 bases, leaving 12 bases between them. This CDR3 comprises 13 residues. Here the CDR3 DNA reads TGTGCCAGTAGTGTGACTAGTAGGGAGACCCAGTACTTC. Translation gives CASSVTSRETQYF.

The rearrangement joins TRBV6-5 to TRBJ1-5; 8 bases line up with TRBD1. The J segment lost 5 bases and the V segment lost 5 bases, leaving 5 bases of the junction unmatched. CDR1 and CDR2 from the germline V gene are MNHEY and SVGAGI. The CDR3 covers 14 residues. The CDR3 DNA sequence: TGTGCCAGCAGTACACGACAGGGGTATCAGCCCCAGCATTTT. Translated, it gives CASSTRQGYQPQHF.

This clone was counted between two and nine times. This sequence joins TRBV19 and TRBJ2-3; 9 bases match TRBD2. This CDR3 is built from 16 residues. V lost 3 bases to trimming and J lost 4 bases; unmatched junction nucleotides: 8. Germline V CDR1 and CDR2: LNHDA, SQIVND (reference sequence). This CDR3 is CASSIRASGMADTQYF. As DNA, the CDR3 is TGTGCCAGTAGTATTCGGGCTAGCGGGATGGCAGATACGCAGTATTTT.

V and J are TRBV18 and TRBJ2-1; D is uncertain. The V and J ends lost 2 bases and 9 bases respectively, with 14 bases between them. The germline CDR1 and CDR2 sequences are KGHSH and LQKENI. The CDR3 has 14 amino acids. CDR3 DNA: TGTGCCAGCTCACCAAGGTCAACCGACCCTGAGCAGTTCTTC. This translates into CASSPRSTDPEQFF.

The CDR3 nucleotides read TGTGCCAGCAGCCCCCCGTGGTACAATGAGCAGTTCTTC. Translated: CASSPPWYNEQFF. J is TRBJ2-1 and V is TRBV11-2; D ambiguous. CDR3 size: 13 residues. Germline assignment: CDR1 SGHAT and CDR2 FQNNGV. V lost 5 bases, J lost 4 bases, and 9 bases lay in between.

The rearrangement uses TRBV7-8 and TRBJ2-7; TRBD2 matches 10 bases. The CDR3 has 21 amino acids. V shed 5 bases and J 2 bases; nucleotides not matched to a gene: 24. Germline lookup yields CDR1 SGHVS and CDR2 FQNEAQ. The CDR3 is CASSPRRFGLLAGRGTYEQYF. CDR3 bases: TGTGCCAGCAGCCCCCGAAGGTTTGGTTTACTAGCGGGGAGGGGGACCTACGAGCAGTACTTC.

This clone was observed once. V gene TRBV4-3 combines with J gene TRBJ2-1; perhaps TRBD2 as D (5 bases). The V gene's germline CDR1 is LGHNA and CDR2 YSLEER. V gave up 1 base and J gave up 0 bases, with 10 bases separating them. The CDR3 totals 16 residues. The CDR3 DNA reads as TGCGCCAGCAGCCAAGTGAACGGGGACTCCTACAATGAGCAGTTCTTC. Translating it yields CASSQVNGDSYNEQFF.

The chain uses TRBV18 and TRBJ2-1, with 11 bases that match TRBD2. This CDR3 is 16 amino acids long. Unmatched junction bases numbered 3, after V lost 3 bases and J lost 2 bases. Germline CDR1 reads KGHSH; CDR2 reads LQKENI. The CDR3 bases are TGTGCCAGCTCACCTAGCGGGAGGGCTACCTACAATGAGCAGTTCTTC. Protein: CASSPSGRATYNEQFF.

The chain recombines TRBV9 with TRBJ1-3; D is ambiguous. Germline lookup yields CDR1 SGDLS and CDR2 YYNGEE. CDR3 length: 14 amino acids. V lost 4 bases and J 4 bases, leaving 12 bases between the germline ends. In DNA form, the CDR3 reads TGTGCCAGCAGCCCAAGGACTCCCGGAAACACCATATATTTT. Translated: CASSPRTPGNTIYF. Variable domain in full (rest from reference TRBV9 and TRBJ1-3): DSGVTQTPKHLITATGQRVTLRCSPRSGDLSVYWYQQSLDQGLQFLIQYYNGEERAKGNILERFSAQQFPDLHSELNLSSLELGDSALYFCASSPRTPGNTIYFGEGSWLTVV.

This chain uses TRBV7-2 with TRBJ2-1, with 7 positions matching TRBD2. The CDR3 spans 16 residues. The trim removed 5 bases at V and 8 bases at J, leaving 15 bases unmatched. Germline values: CDR1 SGHTA, CDR2 FQGNSA. CDR3 DNA: TGTGCCAGCAGCCCATGGGAGGGGCTCTTAAGGGATGAGCAGTTCTTC. It specifies CASSPWEGLLRDEQFF.

The genes are TRBV10-1 and TRBJ2-2; D may match TRBD1 or TRBD2 (5 bases each). Germline V gives CDR1 WNHNN, CDR2 SYGVQD (reference sequence). The CDR3 spans 14 residues. Trimming shortened V by 8 bases and J by 5 bases, and 15 bases separated the two germline ends. This chain's CDR3 is CASGFQGGTGELFF. The CDR3 coding sequence is TGCGCCAGCGGCTTTCAGGGCGGGACCGGGGAGCTGTTTTTT.

V and J are TRBV11-2 and TRBJ2-7; 8 nucleotides line up with TRBD2. Germline V CDR1 and CDR2: SGHAT, FQNNGV. V shed 5 bases and J 2 bases; nucleotides not matched to a gene: 5. The CDR3 has 14 residues. The CDR3 DNA reads as TGTGCCAGCAGCGCTACTAGCGGTGCCTACGAGCAGTACTTC. Protein sequence: CASSATSGAYEQYF. Looking up the rest from reference TRBV11-2 and TRBJ2-7 gives the full variable domain: EAGVAQSPRYKIIEKRQSVAFWCNPISGHATLYWYQQILGQGPKLLIQFQNNGVVDDSQLPKDRFSAERLKGVDSTLKIQPAKLEDSAVYLCASSATSGAYEQYFGPGTRLTVT.

The rearrangement joins TRBV7-9 to TRBJ2-7; possibly TRBD1 for D (5 bases). Trimming took off 0 bases at V and 0 bases at J, with 12 bases between the two ends. Germline values: CDR1 SEHNR, CDR2 FQNEAQ (reference sequence). This CDR3 has 16 amino acids. This chain's CDR3 is CASSLARQQLSYEQYF. DNA of the CDR3: TGTGCCAGCAGCTTAGCAAGACAGCAGCTCTCCTACGAGCAGTACTTC.

This clone showed up just a few times. The chain recombines TRBV29-1 with TRBJ2-7; 11 nucleotides match TRBD2. CDR1 and CDR2 from the germline V gene are SQVTM and ANQGSEA. V shed 6 bases and J 1 base; nucleotides not matched to a gene: 5. The CDR3 is made up of 14 amino acids. In DNA, the CDR3 is TGCAGCGTCTCCGGGACTAGCGGTTCCTACGAGCAGTACTTC. Encoded protein: CSVSGTSGSYEQYF.

The genes are TRBV6-5 and TRBJ2-5; possibly TRBD1 or TRBD2 for D (5 bases each). This CDR3 comprises 15 residues. Trimming removed 5 bases from V and 1 base from J, with 14 bases in between. The germline CDR1 and CDR2 sequences are MNHEY and SVGAGI. CDR3 nucleotide sequence: TGTGCCAGCAGTCAACGGAGAGGGGCCCAAGAGACCCAGTACTTC. Encoded protein: CASSQRRGAQETQYF.

This clone has a single count. This chain uses TRBV5-1 with TRBJ2-5; 8 nucleotides line up with TRBD1. Looked up from germline, CDR1 is SGHRS and CDR2 is YFSETQ. Trimming cost V 1 base and J 2 bases; bases outside gene matches: 4. The CDR3 totals 15 residues. As DNA, the CDR3 is TGCGCCAGCAGCTTGAATACAGGGGGGCAAGAGACCCAGTACTTC. Protein product: CASSLNTGGQETQYF.